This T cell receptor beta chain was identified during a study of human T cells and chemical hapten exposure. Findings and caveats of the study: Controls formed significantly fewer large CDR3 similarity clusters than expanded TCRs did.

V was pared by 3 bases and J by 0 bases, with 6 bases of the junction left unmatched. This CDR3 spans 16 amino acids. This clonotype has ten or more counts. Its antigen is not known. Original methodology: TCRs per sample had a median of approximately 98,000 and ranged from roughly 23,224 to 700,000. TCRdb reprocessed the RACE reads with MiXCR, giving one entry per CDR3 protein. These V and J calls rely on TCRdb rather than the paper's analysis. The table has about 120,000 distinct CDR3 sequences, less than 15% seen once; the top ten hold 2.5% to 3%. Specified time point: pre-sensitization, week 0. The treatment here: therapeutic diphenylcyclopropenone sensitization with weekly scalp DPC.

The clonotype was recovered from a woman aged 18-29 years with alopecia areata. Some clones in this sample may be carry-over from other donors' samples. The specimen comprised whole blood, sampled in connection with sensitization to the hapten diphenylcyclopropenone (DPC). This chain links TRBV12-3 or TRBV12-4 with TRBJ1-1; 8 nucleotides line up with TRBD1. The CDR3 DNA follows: TGTGCCAGCAGTTTGCGACAGGGGCGTATGAACACTGAAGCTTTCTTT. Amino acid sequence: CASSLRQGRMNTEAFF.